This TCR beta chain is drawn from a study of tumor and adjacent non-tumor tissue in lung cancer. Overall study context: There were about twelve adenocarcinoma, a couple of squamous cell carcinoma and 1 small cell lung cancer cases. About 4.2 million productive TCRbeta reads were obtained per sample on average. Patients were aged about 31 to 85, ten or so men and about five women, stage I to III.

The V gene's germline CDR1 is MNHEY and CDR2 SVGEGT. The CDR3 contains 14 residues. V was clipped by 7 bases and J by 1 base, with 10 bases between them. A modified ARM-PCR protocol with three rounds of nested PCR amplified TCRbeta. TCRdb re-derived calls from the multiplex PCR reads in MiXCR, one entry per CDR3 protein. This table has more than 85,000 distinct CDR3 sequences, 84% appearing once. This clonotype was found a few times. A much more abundant neighbour one base away suggests this may be a read error. The template was RNA from unsorted bulk tissue. This TCR came from a man aged 70-80 years with non-small cell lung cancer. Sequenced material: lung tumor tissue. The V gene is TRBV6-2 or TRBV6-3, the J gene TRBJ2-2, with no clear D. CDR3 sequence reads: CASTGFRNTGELFF. The DNA of the CDR3 is TGTGCCAGCACTGGATTCCGGAACACCGGGGAGCTGTTTTTT.